This T cell receptor (beta chain) was observed in a study of beta chain features in type 1 diabetes. On the study more broadly: Cell yields, age and gender were similar between patients and healthy donors. Study conclusions and caveats: Type 1 diabetes patients had VDJ junctions that carried fewer insertions and more deletions.

Markers CD45RO/CCR7/CD25/CD127/CD95/CD27 served to sort CD4+ naive, central memory, regulatory and stem cell-like memory cells. The V gene's germline CDR1 is SEHNR and CDR2 FQNEAQ (reference sequence). With 1 base removed from V and 6 bases from J, the gap between germline ends came to 7 bases. The CDR3 totals 12 residues. This clone came up a few times. Its antigen is not known. TCRB transcripts that were expressed got sequenced, as all of the isolated RNA had been reverse transcribed. Data came from immunoSEQ multiplex PCR; TCRdb stores just in-frame clones and leaves some out. The sample shows around 200,000 clones, about 13% of them seen only once.

The V gene is TRBV7-9, the J gene TRBJ2-7; D ambiguous. The source of this sequence is a woman aged 18-29 years in good health. Sample: central memory CD4+ T cells from blood. The CDR3 coding sequence is TGTGCCAGCAGCTTAGTTCCGGGCGAGCAGTACTTC. Its protein is CASSLVPGEQYF.